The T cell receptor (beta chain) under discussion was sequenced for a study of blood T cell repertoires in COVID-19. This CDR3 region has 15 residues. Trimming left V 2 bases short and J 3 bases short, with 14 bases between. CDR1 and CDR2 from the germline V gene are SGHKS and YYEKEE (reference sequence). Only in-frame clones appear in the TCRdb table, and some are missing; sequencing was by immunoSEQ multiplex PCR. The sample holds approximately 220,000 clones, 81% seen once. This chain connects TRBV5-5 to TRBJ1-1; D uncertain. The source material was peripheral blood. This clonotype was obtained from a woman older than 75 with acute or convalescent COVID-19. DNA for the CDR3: TGTGCCAGCAGCTTTTCTGGAGGGTTGGACACTGAAGCTTTCTTT. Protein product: CASSFSGGLDTEAFF.